The rows below give T cell receptor beta chains drawn from one sample of a study of CD8+CD57+ T cells in acquired aplastic anemia. Using its own MiXCR run on the reads, TCRdb lists one record per CDR3 protein. The sample shows around 400,000 distinct CDR3 sequences, roughly 68% of them seen only once. The sample comprised sorted CD4+, CD8+, or CD8+CD57+ T cells (not recorded which) from PBMCs. Source of these receptors: a human donor in good health, serving as a control. Both conserved end residues are part of each CDR3. A D gene is named only where the DNA matches it firmly. A row's size may be missing; if present it is once, few, many or a size class.

TRBJ2-7	.	once	TRBV5-1	TGTGCCAGCAGCCCCGGGGGAGAGGGTCCATGGGGCGCCTACGAGCAGTACTTC	CASSPGGEGPWGAYEQYF
TRBJ1-2	TRBD1	many	TRBV24-1	TGTGCCACCAGTGATTCCCGGACAGGGATTAGCAGGGGAAACTATGGCTACACCTTC	CATSDSRTGISRGNYGYTF
TRBJ2-7	TRBD1	many	TRBV29-1	TGCAGCGTTGCCGAAGGGACAGGGTTAGGCGAGCAGTACTTC	CSVAEGTGLGEQYF
TRBJ1-5	.	.	TRBV2	TGTGCCAGCAGTGCCGGTAGCAATCAGCCCCAGCATTTT	CASSAGSNQPQHF
TRBJ1-5	.	.	TRBV7-2	TGTGCCAGCAGCTTAGGTGCGGAGACCCAGCATTTT	CASSLGAETQHF
TRBJ2-1	.	.	TRBV25-1	TGTGCCTGGAGTGCCCAGGGCAATAAGCAGTTCTTC	CAWSAQGNKQFF
TRBJ1-6	.	.	TRBV5-1	TGCGCCAGCAGCTTGGGGGGGCACGGGAATTCACCCCTCCATTTT	CASSLGGHGNSPLHF
TRBJ1-5	.	.	TRBV12-3/TRBV12-4	TGTGCCAGCAGTCTATTTCTAATGGGGGATAGCAATCAGCCCCAGCATTTT	CASSLFLMGDSNQPQHF
TRBJ1-6	.	many	TRBV7-6	TGTGCCAGCAGAGGGATGGGTTATAATTCACCCCTCCACTTT	CASRGMGYNSPLHF
TRBJ1-5	.	.	TRBV7-9	TGTGCCAGCAGTCGTTTAGGGGCGCTCTTAGATTTT	CASSRLGALLDF
TRBJ2-2	.	.	TRBV18	TGTGCCAGCTCACCACTGTCAGGGGAGCTGTTTTTT	CASSPLSGELFF
TRBJ1-1	TRBD1	many	TRBV3-1	TGTGCCAGCAGAGGGGGGTACCAGGGGGCTGGTACTGAAGCTTTCTTT	CASRGGYQGAGTEAFF
TRBJ2-7	.	.	TRBV9	.	CASSLAHGEQYFYF
TRBJ1-1	.	.	TRBV25-1	TGTGCCAGCATTGTCCAAAGGGGAGCTGAAGCTTTCTTT	CASIVQRGAEAFF
TRBJ1-6	.	.	TRBV5-1	.	CASSFDICSAQGQGGSPLHF
TRBJ1-2	.	few	TRBV19	TGTGCCAGTAGCCCGAAGGGGTACTATGGCTACACCTTC	CASSPKGYYGYTF
TRBJ1-5	.	.	TRBV7-3	TGTGCCAGCAGTTTAAGGGGGGGCGGTATCGGCGAGCAGCATTTT	CASSLRGGGIGEQHF
TRBJ1-6	.	many	TRBV20-1	TGCAGTGCTAGAGAGGTGCCAGGGCGGGATTCACCCCTCCACTTT	CSAREVPGRDSPLHF
TRBJ1-4	.	many	TRBV15	TGTGCCACCAGCAGAGATCTTCAGGGTGCTGAAAAACTGTTTTTT	CATSRDLQGAEKLFF
TRBJ2-3	.	once	TRBV9	TGTGCCAGCAGTCCACGGGGGCAAAGCGGTGATACGCAGTATTTT	CASSPRGQSGDTQYF
TRBJ2-3	.	.	TRBV29-1	TGCAGCGCTACCAGCGGCACAGATACGCAGTATTTT	CSATSGTDTQYF
TRBJ1-2	.	many	TRBV10-3	TGTGCCATCAGGGAGGTAGGGGACTCTGGCTACACCTTC	CAIREVGDSGYTF
TRBJ2-2	TRBD2	many	TRBV20-1	TGCAGTGCTAGCGCCAGCGGGGGGGCAACCGGGGAGCTGTTTTTT	CSASASGGATGELFF
TRBJ2-7	TRBD2	.	TRBV7-2	TGTGCCAGCAGCTTGGCCAGCGGGGGAACCACCTTGCAGTACTTC	CASSLASGGTTLQYF
TRBJ2-2	.	.	TRBV19	TGTGCCAGTAGGATAGTCGGCAGGGCGATTAACACCGGTGAGCTGTTTTTT	CASRIVGRAINTGELFF
TRBJ1-5	.	.	TRBV15	TGTGCCACCAGCAGCGGACGGGAGAAGAAACAGCCCCAGCATTTT	CATSSGREKKQPQHF
TRBJ2-3	TRBD2	few	TRBV29-1	TGCAGCAGTTACTCGGGACTAGCAGATACGCAGTATTTT	CSSYSGLADTQYF
TRBJ1-1	TRBD1	.	TRBV29-1	TGCAGCGTTAAGACAGGGAACTCTGAAGCTTTCTTT	CSVKTGNSEAFF
TRBJ2-5	TRBD1	.	TRBV9	TGTGCCAGCAGCTTTCACCGGGGACAGTATAGGAATTTC	CASSFHRGQYRNF
TRBJ1-5	.	.	TRBV9	TGTGCCAGCAGCGCAGACAGGCGCCAGCATCAGCATTTT	CASSADRRQHQHF
TRBJ2-2	TRBD1	many	TRBV2	TGTGCCAGCAGTGAACCCGCCTTCGAGGACAGGGGGCTCGACACCGGGGAGCTGTTTTTT	CASSEPAFEDRGLDTGELFF
TRBJ2-3	TRBD1	many	TRBV6-2/TRBV6-3	TGTGCCAGCACGCGGGACAGGGGTGATACGCAGTATTTT	CASTRDRGDTQYF
TRBJ2-1	TRBD2	.	TRBV2	TGTGCCAGCAGTTTTAGCGGGCTCGGCTACACCTTGGGTTTCTTC	CASSFSGLGYTLGFF
TRBJ2-7	TRBD1	many	TRBV6-1	TGTGCCAGCTTCCTTTCACCCGGGACAGGGTCCCACGAGCAGTACTTC	CASFLSPGTGSHEQYF
TRBJ2-3	TRBD1	.	TRBV6-2/TRBV6-3	TGTGCCAACAGTTCCGGACAGGGGGCAGATACGCAGTATTTT	CANSSGQGADTQYF
TRBJ2-1	.	few	TRBV15	TGTGCCACCAGCAGAGATAGGGGCGGAGCCTACGAGCAGTTCTTC	CATSRDRGGAYEQFF
TRBJ2-1	.	.	TRBV5-4	TGTGCCAGCAGCACAGTGATGGTAGGCCTCTCCAGACGGTTCTTC	CASSTVMVGLSRRFF
TRBJ1-5	.	.	TRBV24-1	TGTGCCACCAGTCCGGGGGGCAATCAGCCCCAGCATTTT	CATSPGGNQPQHF
TRBJ1-5	.	once	TRBV7-3	TGTGCCAGCGCACCAGACGGCGAATGTACACTGAAGCTTTTT	CASAPDGECTLKLF
TRBJ1-5	TRBD1	.	TRBV12-3/TRBV12-4	TGTGCCGGCACCCTGACAGGGGGTCAAGTCAACCAGCCCCAGCATTTT	CAGTLTGGQVNQPQHF
TRBJ2-7	.	.	TRBV2	TGTGCCAGCAGTGCCCATGAGTTGGACACTAAAGGTTACGAGCAGTACTTC	CASSAHELDTKGYEQYF
TRBJ2-5	TRBD2	many	TRBV14	TGTGCCAGCAGCCAAATGGTTGGCCTAGCGGGGTTAGAGACCCAGTACTTC	CASSQMVGLAGLETQYF
TRBJ2-7	TRBD1	.	TRBV5-1	TGCGCCAGCAGCGGGGGACAGGCTAATGAATACGAGCAGTACTTC	CASSGGQANEYEQYF
TRBJ1-6	.	.	TRBV7-2	TGTGCCAGCGGCCTCGACGGGCCGAATTATTCACCCCTCTTT	CASGLDGPNYSPLF
TRBJ1-6	.	many	TRBV19	TGTGCCAGTGGAAACAGTAAGCAGTCACCCCTCCACTTT	CASGNSKQSPLHF
TRBJ2-3	.	once	TRBV7-3	TGTGCCAGCAGCTACGGACTCCCCGGTACGAGAGATACGCAGTATTTT	CASSYGLPGTRDTQYF
TRBJ1-3	TRBD1	.	TRBV7-2	TGTGCCAGCAGCTTAGGAATGCAGGGGGCGCCGGGAATCACCATATATTTT	CASSLGMQGAPGITIYF
TRBJ2-1	.	.	TRBV9	TGTGCCAGCAGCGGGGGCGGCACGTGGACCAATGAGCAGTTCTTC	CASSGGGTWTNEQFF
TRBJ2-7	.	.	TRBV12-5	TGTGCCAGTAGCCCATTTTCGGGATACGAGCAGTACTTC	CASSPFSGYEQYF
TRBJ1-2	.	.	TRBV7-8	TGTGCCAGCAGCACAGACGCCCTAGGGGGCTACACCTTC	CASSTDALGGYTF